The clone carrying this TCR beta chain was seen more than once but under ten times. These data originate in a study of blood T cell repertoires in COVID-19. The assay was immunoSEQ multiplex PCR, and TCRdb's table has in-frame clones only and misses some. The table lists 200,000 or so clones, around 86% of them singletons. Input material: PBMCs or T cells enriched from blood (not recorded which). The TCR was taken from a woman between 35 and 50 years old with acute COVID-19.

In DNA form, the CDR3 reads TGTGCCAGCAGTGAACGACTAGCGGGAGCCTACGAGCAGTACTTC. Translating it yields CASSERLAGAYEQYF. The J gene is TRBJ2-7, the V gene TRBV6-1; 12 bases match TRBD2. The CDR3 sequence is 15 residues long. After removal of 2 bases from V and 2 bases from J, the junction contained 1 base not matched to a gene. The V gene's germline CDR1 is MNHNS and CDR2 SASEGT.